The T cell receptor beta chain described here comes from a study of long-term antiretroviral therapy in people with HIV. V lost 4 bases and J 2 bases, leaving 14 bases between the germline ends. Germline V gives CDR1 SGHRS, CDR2 YFSETQ. The CDR3 covers 15 residues. The authors ran the immunoSEQ assay, v3.0, at survey level. Data came from immunoSEQ multiplex PCR; TCRdb stores just in-frame clones and leaves some out. The sample shows about 17,000 clones, 70% to 90% of them seen only once. The sequence was obtained from a man aged 18 to 29 with HIV. The specimen comprised unsorted PBMCs, sampled 0.3 years after starting antiretroviral therapy. This rearrangement joins TRBV5-1 to TRBJ2-3; D is possibly TRBD1 (6 bases). The CDR3 sequence is CASSVDRSITDTQYF. The CDR3 nucleotides are TGCGCCAGCAGCGTGGACAGATCTATCACAGATACGCAGTATTTT.